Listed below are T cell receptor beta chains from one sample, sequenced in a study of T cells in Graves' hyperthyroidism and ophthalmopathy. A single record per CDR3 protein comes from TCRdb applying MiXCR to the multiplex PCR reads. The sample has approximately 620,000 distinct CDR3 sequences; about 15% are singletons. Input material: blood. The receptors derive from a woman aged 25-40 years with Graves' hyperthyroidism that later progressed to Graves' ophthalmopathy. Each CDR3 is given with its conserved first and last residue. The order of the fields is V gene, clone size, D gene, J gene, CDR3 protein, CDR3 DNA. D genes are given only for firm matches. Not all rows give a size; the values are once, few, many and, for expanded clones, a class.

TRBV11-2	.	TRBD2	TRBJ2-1	CASSGPGTSGINEQFF	TGTGCCAGCAGTGGGCCCGGGACTAGCGGGATTAATGAGCAGTTCTTC
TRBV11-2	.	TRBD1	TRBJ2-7	CASSLTDRAAYEQYF	TGTGCCAGCAGCTTAACGGACAGGGCGGCCTACGAGCAGTACTTC
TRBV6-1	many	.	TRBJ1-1	CASNPTGNTEAFF	TGTGCCAGCAACCCGACGGGGAACACTGAAGCTTTCTTT
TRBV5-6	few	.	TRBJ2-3	CASTSGGFSTDTQYF	TGTGCCAGCACCTCAGGCGGGTTTAGCACAGATACGCAGTATTTT
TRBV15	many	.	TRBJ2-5	CATSSGTWDQETQYF	TGTGCCACCAGCAGCGGCACTTGGGATCAAGAGACCCAGTACTTC
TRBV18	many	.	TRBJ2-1	CASSPPGSLYNEQFF	TGTGCCAGCTCACCACCCGGGAGCCTTTACAATGAGCAGTTCTTC
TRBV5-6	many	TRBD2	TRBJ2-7	CASSSVAGDYEQYF	TGTGCCAGCAGTTCGGTAGCGGGGGATTACGAGCAGTACTTC
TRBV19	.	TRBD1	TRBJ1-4	CASIGRGQSNEKLFF	TGTGCCAGTATCGGCCGGGGACAGTCTAATGAAAAACTGTTTTTT
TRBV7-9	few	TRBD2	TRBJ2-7	CASSTSGISYEQYF	TGTGCCAGCAGCACGAGCGGGATCTCCTACGAGCAGTACTTC
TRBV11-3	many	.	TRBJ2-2	CASSFTGTANTGELFF	TGTGCCAGCAGCTTCACAGGGACTGCGAACACCGGGGAGCTGTTTTTT
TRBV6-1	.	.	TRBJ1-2	CASSPSTGADYGYTF	TGTGCCAGCAGTCCCTCCACCGGGGCAGACTATGGCTACACCTTC
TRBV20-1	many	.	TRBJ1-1	CSARDLEGTEAFF	TGCAGTGCTAGAGATCTGGAGGGGACTGAAGCTTTCTTT
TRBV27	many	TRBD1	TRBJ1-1	CASSFRGQETEAFF	TGTGCCAGCAGTTTCAGGGGACAGGAGACTGAAGCTTTCTTT
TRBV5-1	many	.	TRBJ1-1	CASSLNQGSEAFF	TGCGCCAGCAGCCTTAATCAGGGTTCTGAAGCTTTCTTT
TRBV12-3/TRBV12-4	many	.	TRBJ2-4	CASSFRGARDIQYF	TGTGCCAGCAGTTTTAGAGGGGCTAGAGACATTCAGTACTTC
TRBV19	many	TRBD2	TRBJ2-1	CASSIVSGRMGEQFF	TGTGCCAGTAGTATAGTTAGCGGGAGGATGGGTGAGCAGTTCTTC
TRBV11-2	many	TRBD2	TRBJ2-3	CASSKGLAGGYDTQYF	TGTGCCAGCAGCAAGGGACTAGCGGGGGGGTATGATACGCAGTATTTT
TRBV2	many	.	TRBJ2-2	CASRISRINTGELFF	TGTGCCAGCAGGATTAGCCGGATTAACACCGGGGAGCTGTTTTTT
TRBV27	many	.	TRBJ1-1	CASTKREGSQSKPFF	TGTGCCAGCACAAAAAGAGAGGGAAGTCAGTCGAAACCTTTCTTT
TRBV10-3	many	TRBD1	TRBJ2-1	CAISVTGSYNEQFF	TGTGCCATCAGTGTGACAGGGTCCTACAATGAGCAGTTCTTC
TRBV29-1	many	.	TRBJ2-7	CSVDRGMGEQYF	TGCAGCGTTGATCGGGGTATGGGGGAGCAGTACTTC
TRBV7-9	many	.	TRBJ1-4	CASSLVGRAEKLFF	TGTGCCAGCAGCTTAGTGGGTAGGGCTGAAAAACTGTTTTTT
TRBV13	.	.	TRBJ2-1	CASSPGLSEQFF	TGTGCCAGCAGCCCCGGACTATCCGAGCAGTTCTTC
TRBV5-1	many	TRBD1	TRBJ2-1	CASSQVSGQINNEQFF	TGCGCCAGCAGCCAAGTTTCGGGACAGATAAACAATGAGCAGTTCTTC
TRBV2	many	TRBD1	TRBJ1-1	CASKRETGVRAEAFF	TGTGCCAGCAAAAGGGAAACAGGGGTCAGGGCTGAAGCTTTCTTT
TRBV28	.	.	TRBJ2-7	CASSSMVQGKGDEQYF	TGTGCCAGCAGTTCGATGGTCCAGGGGAAAGGTGACGAGCAGTACTTC
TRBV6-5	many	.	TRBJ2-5	CASSYSQGLETQYF	TGTGCCAGCAGTTACTCGCAGGGGCTAGAGACCCAGTACTTC
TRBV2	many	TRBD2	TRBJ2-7	CASSLSGSTAYEQYF	TGTGCCAGCAGTCTTAGCGGGAGTACGGCCTACGAGCAGTACTTC
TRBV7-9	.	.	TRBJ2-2	CASSLSLYQTANTGELFF	TGTGCCAGCAGCCTTAGCCTTTATCAGACAGCGAACACCGGGGAGCTGTTTTTT
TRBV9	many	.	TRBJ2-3	CASSAGGDTQYF	TGTGCCAGCAGCGCCGGCGGGGATACGCAGTATTTT
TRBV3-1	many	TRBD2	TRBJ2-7	CASSQGGSGRGEQYF	TGTGCCAGCAGCCAAGGAGGTAGCGGGAGAGGAGAGCAGTACTTC
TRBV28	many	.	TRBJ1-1	CASKVGGNTEAFF	TGTGCCAGCAAAGTTGGGGGGAACACTGAAGCTTTCTTT
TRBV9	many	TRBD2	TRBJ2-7	CASSLRGSGRFYEQYF	TGTGCCAGCAGCCTCCGAGGGAGCGGGAGGTTTTACGAGCAGTACTTC
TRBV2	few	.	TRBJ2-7	CASMADSYEQYF	TGTGCCAGCATGGCAGACTCCTACGAGCAGTACTTC
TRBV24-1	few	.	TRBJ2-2	CATSDPIGGQSAGELFF	TGTGCCACCAGTGATCCGATCGGGGGGCAGTCTGCCGGGGAGCTGTTTTTT
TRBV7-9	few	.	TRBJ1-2	CAGSLGPDYGYTF	TGTGCCGGCAGCTTAGGACCTGACTATGGCTACACCTTC
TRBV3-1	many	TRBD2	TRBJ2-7	CASSQGLAGAYEQYF	TGTGCCAGCAGCCAGGGACTAGCGGGAGCATACGAGCAGTACTTC
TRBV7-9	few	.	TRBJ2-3	CASSLVETDTQYF	TGTGCCAGCAGCTTGGTAGAGACAGATACGCAGTATTTT
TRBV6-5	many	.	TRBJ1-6	CASSYSLQGGMNSPLHF	TGTGCCAGCAGTTACTCCCTCCAGGGAGGGATGAATTCACCCCTCCACTTT
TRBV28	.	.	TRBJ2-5	CASRGRHRETQYF	TGTGCCAGCAGGGGGCGCCATCGAGAGACCCAGTACTTC
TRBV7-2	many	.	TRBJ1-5	CASSLGGLGAGENQPQHF	TGTGCCAGCAGCTTAGGGGGGCTTGGGGCAGGGGAAAATCAGCCCCAGCATTTT
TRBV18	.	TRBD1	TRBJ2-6	CASSPQGASGANVLTF	TGTGCCAGCTCACCACAGGGGGCCTCTGGGGCCAACGTCCTGACTTTC
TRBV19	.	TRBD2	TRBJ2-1	CASGLAGGIGIYNEQFF	TGTGCCAGTGGATTAGCGGGAGGAATTGGGATCTACAATGAGCAGTTCTTC
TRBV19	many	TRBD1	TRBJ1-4	CASSPIPGQGHEKLFF	TGTGCCAGTAGCCCTATTCCGGGACAGGGACACGAAAAACTGTTTTTT
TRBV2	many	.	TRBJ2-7	CASKSYEQYF	TGTGCCAGCAAGAGCTACGAGCAGTACTTC
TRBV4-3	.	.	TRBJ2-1	CASSPRTTTDEQFF	TGCGCCAGCAGCCCTCGGACTACCACGGATGAGCAGTTCTTC
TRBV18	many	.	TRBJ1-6	CASSPRVEVPSSYNSPLHF	TGTGCCAGCTCACCAAGAGTGGAAGTTCCAAGCTCCTATAATTCACCCCTCCACTTT
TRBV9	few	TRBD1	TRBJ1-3	CASSPGQGLSSGNTIYF	TGTGCCAGCAGCCCCGGACAGGGCCTATCCTCTGGAAACACCATATATTTT
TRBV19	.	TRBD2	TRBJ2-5	CASNGLAGGQETQYF	TGTGCCAGTAACGGGCTAGCGGGAGGGCAAGAGACCCAGTACTTC
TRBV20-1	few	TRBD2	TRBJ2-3	CSARSGTSGGGSTDTQYF	TGCAGTGCTAGATCCGGGACTAGCGGAGGGGGAAGTACAGATACGCAGTATTTT
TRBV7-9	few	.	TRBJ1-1	CASFLRGSITEAFF	TGTGCCAGCTTCTTACGGGGTAGTATTACTGAAGCTTTCTTT
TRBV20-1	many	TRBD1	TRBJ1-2	CSARGQGDRYTF	TGCAGTGCTAGAGGACAGGGTGACCGCTACACCTTC
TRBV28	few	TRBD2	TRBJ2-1	CASSWDRLAGGNEQFF	TGTGCCAGCAGTTGGGATCGACTAGCGGGAGGGAATGAGCAGTTCTTC
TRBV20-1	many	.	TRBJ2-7	CSASHSGMSYEQYF	TGCAGTGCTAGTCATAGCGGCATGTCCTACGAGCAGTACTTC
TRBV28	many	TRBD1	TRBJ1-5	CASSFRDRGNQPQHF	TGTGCCAGCAGTTTTCGGGACAGGGGCAATCAGCCCCAGCATTTT
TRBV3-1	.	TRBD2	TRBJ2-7	CASSLRTGLAGRYEQYF	TGTGCCAGCAGCCTGAGGACTGGACTAGCGGGAAGATACGAGCAGTACTTC
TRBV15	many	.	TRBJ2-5	CATSTRQNQETQYF	TGTGCCACCAGCACCCGACAGAACCAAGAGACCCAGTACTTC